The 28 T cell receptor beta chains below all came from one sample that was sequenced in a study of siplizumab effects on memory and regulatory T cells. Assay used: immunoSEQ multiplex PCR; TCRdb lists only in-frame clones, some missing. The table lists roughly 100,000 clones, about 93% of them singletons. The sequenced sample consisted of CD4+ T cells sorted from blood. The source of these receptors is a human donor in good health.

The rearrangement links TRBV5-1 to TRBJ1-1, with D possibly being TRBD1 (6 bases). This CDR3 is 15 amino acids long. CDR1 SGHRS and CDR2 YFSETQ come from the germline V gene. V was shortened by 3 bases and J by 5 bases, with 17 bases between the two germline ends. This CDR3 reads CASSSASDRRTEAFF. In nucleotides, the CDR3 is TGCGCCAGCAGCTCGGCCTCCGACAGGAGGACTGAAGCTTTCTTT.

This chain connects TRBV30 to TRBJ1-1; D uncertain. Germline CDR1 GTSNPN, CDR2 SVGIG (reference sequence). The CDR3 loop spans 12 amino acids. Trimming cost V 2 bases and J 3 bases, with 7 bases left between them. The CDR3 nucleotides are TGTGCCTGGAGTCTATGGGACACTGAAGCTTTCTTT. Its protein is CAWSLWDTEAFF.

The V gene is TRBV6-1, the J gene TRBJ1-6; D is undetermined. Germline V CDR1 and CDR2: MNHNS, SASEGT. This CDR3 spans 11 amino acids. The V end was cut by 3 bases, the J end by 7 bases, with 1 base between. DNA of the CDR3: TGTGCCAGCAGTGAGAATTCACCCCTCCACTTT. Translated, it gives CASSENSPLHF.

This chain links TRBV9 with TRBJ2-2; the D is unclear. This CDR3 has 16 residues. Looked up from germline, CDR1 is SGDLS and CDR2 is YYNGEE. V was clipped by 4 bases and J by 4 bases, with 17 bases between them. CDR3 sequence (DNA): TGTGCCAGCAGCCCCTACCCGGGCCAAAGCACCGGGGAGCTGTTTTTT. As protein: CASSPYPGQSTGELFF.

J is TRBJ1-5 and V is TRBV19, with D tentatively TRBD1 (6 bases). Deletions cut 7 bases from V and 6 bases from J, with 16 bases between. The CDR3 has 14 residues. Germline CDR1 is LNHDA and CDR2 is SQIVND (reference sequence). CDR3 DNA: TGTGCCAGTACCCCGACAGGAGGGGGTCAGCCCCAGCATTTT. It yields the protein CASTPTGGGQPQHF.

The CDR3 sequence: CASSVAAGGPIFTQYF. CDR3 nucleotides: TGTGCCAGCAGCGTAGCGGCGGGAGGACCGATCTTTACGCAGTATTTT. This rearrangement joins TRBV9 to TRBJ2-3; TRBD2 matches 8 bases. Per the germline V gene, CDR1 is SGDLS and CDR2 is YYNGEE. The CDR3 consists of 16 residues. Unmatched junction bases numbered 11, after V lost 0 bases and J lost 8 bases.

The chain carries TRBV27 and TRBJ2-5, with 7 bases that match TRBD2. The V gene's germline CDR1 is MNHEY and CDR2 SMNVEV (reference sequence). J lost 3 bases, V lost 2 bases, and 6 bases had no gene match. The CDR3 sequence is 15 residues long. CDR3 in amino acids: CASSLNTGGKETQYF. The CDR3 nucleotides read TGTGCCAGCAGTTTAAATACCGGGGGGAAAGAGACCCAGTACTTC.

CDR3 amino acids: CASQQGGNSPLHF. In nucleotides, the CDR3 is TGCGCCAGTCAACAGGGGGGGAATTCACCCCTCCACTTT. The chain employs TRBV5-1 and TRBJ1-6, with TRBD1 matching 8 bases. V lost 8 bases, J lost 7 bases, and 5 bases stayed unmatched. This CDR3 has 13 amino acids. The germline V gene has CDR1 SGHRS and CDR2 YFSETQ. The full variable domain, completed using reference TRBV5-1 and TRBJ1-6, is KAGVTQTPRYLIKTRGQQVTLSCSPISGHRSVSWYQQTPGQGLQFLFEYFSETQRNKGNFPGRFSGRQFSNSRSEMNVSTLELGDSALYLCASQQGGNSPLHFGNGTRLTVT.

This chain connects TRBV9 to TRBJ2-4; D call uncertain. The CDR3 is 14 amino acids. Germline V gives CDR1 SGDLS, CDR2 YYNGEE. The V gene lost 0 bases and the J gene lost 3 bases, with 7 bases spanning the gap. As DNA, the CDR3 is TGTGCCAGCAGCGTAGGAGTAGACAAAAACATTCAGTACTTC. Protein product: CASSVGVDKNIQYF.

V gene TRBV7-6 combines with J gene TRBJ1-3, with D hard to call. Germline V gene lookup returns CDR1 SGHVS and CDR2 FNYEAQ. The CDR3 runs to 15 residues. V lost 2 bases and J 0 bases, leaving 8 bases between the germline ends. The CDR3 DNA reads TGTGCCAGCAGCTTATTCGCAGACTCTGGAAACACCATATATTTT. As protein: CASSLFADSGNTIYF.

The rearrangement links TRBV5-1 to TRBJ1-4; D remains unclear. The CDR3 consists of 13 residues. The V end was cut by 5 bases, the J end by 8 bases, with 13 bases between. Germline CDR1 is SGHRS and CDR2 is YFSETQ. CDR3 nucleotides: TGCGCCAGCAGAGAAGGGAGTAAGGAAAAACTGTTTTTT. Its translation: CASREGSKEKLFF.

J is TRBJ1-1 and V is TRBV6-5; D may be TRBD1 (5 bases). The CDR3 runs to 14 residues. V shed 7 bases and J shed 1 base, with 13 bases lying between them. The germline gives CDR1 MNHEY, CDR2 SVGAGI. In nucleotides, the CDR3 is TGTGCCAGCACCCGCCGACAGTCGAACACTGAAGCTTTCTTT. This sequence encodes CASTRRQSNTEAFF.

The chain recombines TRBV6-5 with TRBJ1-2; D gene ambiguous. Germline lookup yields CDR1 MNHEY and CDR2 SVGAGI. This CDR3 comprises 14 residues. With 6 bases removed from V and 0 bases from J, the gap between germline ends came to 11 bases. CDR3 bases: TGTGCCAGCAGGACCGGCGGAACTAACTATGGCTACACCTTC. This sequence encodes CASRTGGTNYGYTF.

The gene calls are TRBV19 and TRBJ1-5; 10 bases line up with TRBD1. In germline, CDR1 is LNHDA, CDR2 SQIVND (reference sequence). Germline trimming cut 6 bases from V and 1 base from J; bases unmatched to any gene: 0. The CDR3 has 14 residues. DNA for the CDR3: TGTGCCAGTAGGGACAGGGGGAGCAATCAGCCCCAGCATTTT. It codes for CASRDRGSNQPQHF.

This sequence joins TRBV7-3 and TRBJ2-7; TRBD1 is a possible D gene (5 bases). This CDR3 has 12 residues. Germline CDR1 reads SGHTA; CDR2 reads FQGTGA. The V and J ends lost 5 bases and 6 bases respectively, with 11 bases between them. DNA of the CDR3: TGTGCCAGCAGCGTTCAGGGCGGCGAGCAGTACTTC. Its protein product is CASSVQGGEQYF.

V usage is TRBV4-1 and J usage is TRBJ2-5, with D perhaps matching TRBD2 (5 bases). Germline V lookup: CDR1 MGHRA, CDR2 YSYEKL. The V gene lost 2 bases and the J gene lost 6 bases, with 19 bases spanning the gap. This CDR3 comprises 16 residues. CDR3 in amino acids: CASSQSETRGLQTQYF. The CDR3, as DNA: TGCGCCAGCAGCCAAAGCGAAACCCGGGGTCTACAGACCCAGTACTTC.

V usage is TRBV2 and J usage is TRBJ2-7; 7 bases map to TRBD1. The CDR3 extends over 13 amino acids. Germline CDR1 is SNHLY and CDR2 is FYNNEI. Trimming took 8 bases from V and 0 from J; bases not matched to a gene: 4. The CDR3 region has the DNA TGTGCCAGCGACAGGGCTCACTCCTACGAGCAGTACTTC. This sequence encodes CASDRAHSYEQYF.

The J gene is TRBJ2-7, the V gene TRBV9, with D uncertain. Germline loops: CDR1 SGDLS, CDR2 YYNGEE. Deletions cut 0 bases from V and 0 bases from J, with 7 bases between. This CDR3 spans 14 amino acids. In DNA, the CDR3 is TGTGCCAGCAGCGTAGGGCGGCACTCCTACGAGCAGTACTTC. Translating gives CASSVGRHSYEQYF.

The chain recombines TRBV6-5 with TRBJ1-2; 7 bases are a match to TRBD1. Looked up from germline, CDR1 is MNHEY and CDR2 is SVGAGI. Unmatched junction bases numbered 6, after V lost 3 bases and J lost 8 bases. The CDR3 covers 13 residues. The CDR3 loop is CASSYREGAGYTF. The CDR3 bases are TGTGCCAGCAGTTATAGGGAGGGGGCCGGCTACACCTTC.

The rearrangement joins TRBV9 to TRBJ2-5; tentatively, D is TRBD2 (6 bases). Germline V gene lookup returns CDR1 SGDLS and CDR2 YYNGEE. V was trimmed by 4 bases and J by 1 base, leaving 23 bases between them. The CDR3 is 18 residues long. Written as DNA, the CDR3 is TGTGCCAGCAGCACATCCCTTCGGGCGGGGCCTCTCCAAGAGACCCAGTACTTC. Translated: CASSTSLRAGPLQETQYF.

This CDR3 reads CASSQDRPSGSPLHF. CDR3 in DNA: TGCGCCAGCAGCCAAGACAGACCGAGTGGTTCACCCCTCCACTTT. V usage is TRBV4-3 and J usage is TRBJ1-6; no firm D call. CDR1 LGHNA and CDR2 YSLEER come from the germline V gene. This CDR3 comprises 15 residues. Trimming removed 0 bases from V and 9 bases from J, with 12 bases in between.

For the CDR3, the DNA is TGTGCCAGCAGCTCAGGGTCGGGGTTGGGAAAACTGTTTTTT. This translates into CASSSGSGLGKLFF. The rearrangement joins TRBV7-9 to TRBJ1-4; a weak D match, TRBD1 (5 bases). V lost 4 bases and J 10 bases, leaving 16 bases between the germline ends. Per germline, CDR1 SEHNR and CDR2 FQNEAQ (reference sequence). The CDR3 is 14 amino acids.

The V and J genes are TRBV5-1 and TRBJ2-1, with TRBD2 matching over 7 bases. CDR1 and CDR2 from the germline V gene are SGHRS and YFSETQ. The CDR3 length is 17 residues. V lost 3 bases, J lost 2 bases, and 11 bases stayed unmatched. CDR3 nucleotide sequence: TGCGCCAGCAGCTCGGGACTAAAGCCGGAGCCCTACAATGAGCAGTTCTTC. Protein sequence: CASSSGLKPEPYNEQFF.

The chain joins TRBV5-1 to TRBJ1-2; D perhaps matches TRBD1 (6 bases). V was pared by 4 bases and J by 5 bases, with 12 bases between. This CDR3 has 13 residues. CDR1 is SGHRS, CDR2 YFSETQ, per germline. The CDR3: CASSIGGEYGYTF. As DNA, the CDR3 is TGCGCCAGCAGCATAGGGGGGGAGTATGGCTACACCTTC. Based on the CDR3 plus reference TRBV5-1 and TRBJ1-2, the full variable domain is KAGVTQTPRYLIKTRGQQVTLSCSPISGHRSVSWYQQTPGQGLQFLFEYFSETQRNKGNFPGRFSGRQFSNSRSEMNVSTLELGDSALYLCASSIGGEYGYTFGSGTRLTVV.

This clone was recorded only once. This chain uses TRBV9 with TRBJ1-5; D gene uncertain. CDR1 and CDR2 from the germline V gene are SGDLS and YYNGEE. The length of the CDR3 is 15 residues. Trimming pared 0 bases from V and 1 base from J, leaving 8 bases between. The chain's CDR3 is CASSVAPESNQPQHF. The DNA for the CDR3 is TGTGCCAGCAGCGTAGCTCCGGAGAGCAATCAGCCCCAGCATTTT.

The V call is TRBV25-1, the J call TRBJ1-3; TRBD1 is a possible D gene (6 bases). This CDR3 has 16 amino acids. Trimming stripped 3 bases from V and 3 bases from J, with 15 bases between. CDR1 is MGHDK and CDR2 is SYGVNS in the germline V gene. CDR3 bases: TGTGCCAGCAGTGAGGCCAGGGGCATAGGTGGAAACACCATATATTTT. Its translation is CASSEARGIGGNTIYF.

The chain carries TRBV25-1 and TRBJ2-1; TRBD2 agrees at 13 bases. CDR3 length: 16 amino acids. Trimming cost V 4 bases and J 9 bases; bases outside gene matches: 9. Germline CDR1 reads MGHDK; CDR2 reads SYGVNS. The chain's CDR3 is CASSGSGTSGVGEQFF. The DNA of the CDR3 is TGTGCCAGCAGTGGATCCGGGACTAGCGGGGTTGGTGAGCAGTTCTTC.

The chain links TRBV5-4 to TRBJ1-3; D is undetermined. The germline V and J ends were trimmed by 0 bases and 0 bases, with 7 bases remaining between them. The CDR3 extends over 15 amino acids. Germline CDR1 and CDR2: SGHNT and YYREEE (reference sequence). The CDR3 nucleotides are TGTGCCAGCAGCTTGGGGGGAGACTCTGGAAACACCATATATTTT. Its protein product is CASSLGGDSGNTIYF. Complete variable domain (other parts from reference TRBV5-4 and TRBJ1-3): ETGVTQSPTHLIKTRGQQVTLRCSSQSGHNTVSWYQQALGQGPQFIFQYYREEENGRGNFPPRFSGLQFPNYSSELNVNALELDDSALYLCASSLGGDSGNTIYFGEGSWLTVV.